This entry lists 23 T cell receptor beta chains sequenced from one sample in a study of T cells after yellow fever vaccination. TCRdb recomputed calls from the 5' RACE reads with MiXCR, one row per CDR3 protein. This repertoire shows about 320,000 distinct CDR3 sequences, over 3.5% found once; its top ten account for less than 20%. The sequences come from PBMCs, collected 15 days after the yellow fever booster vaccination. These TCRs come from a man younger than 30 who received the YFV17D yellow fever vaccine.

The chain employs TRBV27 and TRBJ2-6; the D call may be TRBD1 or TRBD2 (6 bases each). The length of the CDR3 is 18 residues. Germline CDR1 MNHEY, CDR2 SMNVEV (reference sequence). The ends were cut back, 5 bases at V and 2 bases at J, with 19 bases in the middle. The DNA of the CDR3 is TGTGCCAGCAGTACCGGGGGCAGGGGAGTCACTGGGGCCAACGTCCTGACTTTC. This gives the protein CASSTGGRGVTGANVLTF.

The chain is built from TRBV28 and TRBJ1-6; D remains ambiguous. V was shortened by 0 bases and J by 0 bases, with 9 bases between the two germline ends. Germline V gene sequence: CDR1 MDHEN, CDR2 SYDVKM. The length of the CDR3 is 17 residues. The CDR3 DNA reads TGTGCCAGCAGTTTATGGACGGGGAGCTCCTATAATTCACCCCTCCACTTT. Amino acid sequence: CASSLWTGSSYNSPLHF.

The rearrangement links TRBV5-1 to TRBJ2-5; the D gene is possibly TRBD1 (5 bases). V lost 0 bases, J lost 5 bases, and 20 bases lay in between. This CDR3 comprises 17 residues. Germline V CDR1 and CDR2: SGHRS, YFSETQ. This CDR3 reads CASSLGVGLGASETQYF. The CDR3 nucleotides read TGCGCCAGCAGCTTGGGGGTCGGGTTAGGGGCGTCGGAGACCCAGTACTTC. The complete variable domain, with remaining parts taken from reference TRBV5-1 and TRBJ2-5, reads KAGVTQTPRYLIKTRGQQVTLSCSPISGHRSVSWYQQTPGQGLQFLFEYFSETQRNKGNFPGRFSGRQFSNSRSEMNVSTLELGDSALYLCASSLGVGLGASETQYFGPGTRLLVL.

At least ten counts were recorded for this clonotype. This rearrangement joins TRBV5-1 to TRBJ2-1, with 7 bases that match TRBD2. The CDR3 loop spans 13 amino acids. The germline V gene encodes CDR1 SGHRS and CDR2 YFSETQ. Trimming removed 4 bases from V and 9 bases from J; junction bases left unmatched: 7. This CDR3 reads CASSHSGASEQFF. The CDR3 DNA reads as TGCGCCAGCAGCCACAGCGGGGCTTCTGAGCAGTTCTTC.

This clonotype was seen a handful of times. The genes are TRBV7-9 and TRBJ1-2; unclear D gene. CDR3 size: 15 residues. Trimming left V 6 bases short and J 3 bases short, with 17 bases between. The germline CDR1 and CDR2 sequences are SEHNR and FQNEAQ (reference sequence). For the CDR3, the DNA is TGTGCCAGCAGTCCCCCACAGTCCTACTACTATGGCTACACCTTC. It yields the protein CASSPPQSYYYGYTF. Full variable domain (rest looked up from reference TRBV7-9 and TRBJ1-2): DTGVSQNPRHKITKRGQNVTFRCDPISEHNRLYWYRQTLGQGPEFLTYFQNEAQLEKSRLLSDRFSAERPKGSFSTLEIQRTEQGDSAMYLCASSPPQSYYYGYTFGSGTRLTVV.

This chain connects TRBV15 to TRBJ2-3; 15 bases fit TRBD2. The CDR3 spans 17 residues. The trim removed 5 bases at V and 9 bases at J, leaving 12 bases unmatched. Germline V gene data show CDR1 as LNHNV and CDR2 as YYDKDF (reference sequence). CDR3 loop: CATSPRTSGGAIYTQYF. CDR3 nucleotide sequence: TGTGCCACCAGCCCGCGGACTAGCGGGGGGGCGATTTACACGCAGTATTTT.

This clonotype showed up many times. This chain links TRBV18 with TRBJ1-3, with D uncertain. In germline, CDR1 is KGHSH, CDR2 LQKENI. The CDR3 runs 13 residues. V was pared by 3 bases and J by 4 bases, with 7 bases between. For the CDR3, the DNA is TGTGCCAGCTCACCGGGTCGCGGAAACACCATATATTTT. It is translated as CASSPGRGNTIYF.

The chain links TRBV11-2 to TRBJ2-3, with D uncertain. The CDR3 contains 14 residues. Germline CDR1 and CDR2: SGHAT and FQNNGV. V was pared by 1 base and J by 6 bases, with 11 bases between. The CDR3 bases are TGTGCCAGCAGCTTAGGCACCCCAAGGGATACGCAGTATTTT. It is translated as CASSLGTPRDTQYF.

This clonotype was observed at least ten times. The chain carries TRBV3-1 and TRBJ2-3, with 12 positions matching TRBD2. Germline trimming cut 2 bases from V and 5 bases from J; bases unmatched to any gene: 11. The CDR3 contains 18 residues. Germline CDR1 LGHDT, CDR2 YNNKEL (reference sequence). CDR3 nucleotides: TGTGCCAGCAGCCAACTGGGGGCTAGCGGGGGGGCACTAGATACGCAGTATTTT. Translating it yields CASSQLGASGGALDTQYF.

This clonotype was picked up many times. The CDR3 DNA reads TGTGCCAGCAGCTCGGGACAGCTAGGCCTATACGAGCAGTACTTC. This codes for CASSSGQLGLYEQYF. This chain uses TRBV12-3 or TRBV12-4 with TRBJ2-7; TRBD1 matches at 7 bases. The length of the CDR3 is 15 residues. The V gene end was trimmed by 6 bases and the J gene end by 4 bases; junction bases not matched to a gene: 12.

This clonotype was picked up many times. J is TRBJ2-4 and V is TRBV7-2; possible D gene TRBD1, 5 bases. This CDR3 region has 14 residues. The ends were cut back, 2 bases at V and 6 bases at J, with 11 bases in the middle. CDR1 and CDR2 (germline): SGHTA, FQGNSA. In DNA, the CDR3 is TGTGCCAGCAGCTTAAGCCAGGGCGGAAACATTCAGTACTTC. It specifies CASSLSQGGNIQYF.

This clonotype was found a few times. The chain joins TRBV29-1 to TRBJ2-3, with a possible D match to TRBD2 (6 bases). The V and J ends lost 7 bases and 4 bases respectively, with 21 bases between them. This CDR3 is built from 15 residues. CDR1 is SQVTM, CDR2 ANQGSEA, per germline. The CDR3 DNA sequence: TGCAGCGGTCCGGGTAGCGGAATCCCAGCAGATACGCAGTATTTT. This codes for CSGPGSGIPADTQYF.

This clonotype was picked up many times. The chain couples TRBV7-7 to TRBJ2-7; D gene unclear. The CDR3 totals 15 residues. V was shortened by 6 bases and J by 6 bases, with 21 bases between the two germline ends. Per germline, CDR1 SSHAT and CDR2 FNYEAQ (reference sequence). DNA of the CDR3: TGTGCCAGCAGTCCCTACCAGGATTCGGGCCCCGAGCAGTACTTC. Its protein product is CASSPYQDSGPEQYF.

This clonotype has more than one count but fewer than ten. This chain connects TRBV3-1 to TRBJ1-2; D gene ambiguous. This CDR3 has 14 residues. CDR1 is LGHDT and CDR2 is YNNKEL in the germline V gene (reference sequence). Trimming removed 2 bases at V and 2 bases at J, with 9 bases between. CDR3 region: CASSQPAGNYGYTF. The CDR3 coding sequence is TGTGCCAGCAGCCAACCGGCGGGGAACTATGGCTACACCTTC.

This clonotype came up many times. V usage is TRBV4-1 and J usage is TRBJ1-2, with no clear D. The germline CDR1 and CDR2 sequences are MGHRA and YSYEKL. The germline V and J ends were trimmed by 1 base and 4 bases, with 10 bases remaining between them. CDR3 length: 14 residues. The CDR3 loop reads CASSQVFGSYGYTF. The CDR3 region has the DNA TGCGCCAGCAGCCAAGTCTTCGGGTCCTATGGCTACACCTTC.

This clonotype was detected ten times or more. The gene calls are TRBV20-1 and TRBJ1-5; D not certain. Germline V gives CDR1 DFQATT, CDR2 SNEGSKA (reference sequence). The CDR3 has 15 residues. Trimming cost V 2 bases and J 0 bases, with 11 bases left between them. DNA of the CDR3: TGCAGTGCTAGACACGGATCCCGTAGCAATCAGCCCCAGCATTTT. Amino acids: CSARHGSRSNQPQHF.

This clonotype was observed many times. The J gene is TRBJ2-5, the V gene TRBV6-5, with 14 bases lining up with TRBD2. With V trimmed by 0 bases and J by 5 bases, 11 bases remained unmatched. The CDR3 sequence is 19 residues long. The germline gives CDR1 MNHEY, CDR2 SVGAGI. The CDR3 sequence is CASSYSNLGLAGVGETQYF. CDR3 nucleotides: TGTGCCAGCAGTTACTCGAATTTGGGACTAGCGGGGGTGGGGGAGACCCAGTACTTC.

This clonotype showed up just a few times. The chain couples TRBV27 to TRBJ1-1; weak D call: TRBD1 (6 bases). V was shortened by 5 bases and J by 8 bases, with 21 bases between the two germline ends. The CDR3 has 15 amino acids. Germline V gene data show CDR1 as MNHEY and CDR2 as SMNVEV (reference sequence). The CDR3 sequence: CASSLLQGLGDEAFF. The CDR3 coding sequence is TGTGCCAGCAGTCTCCTACAGGGCCTTGGGGACGAAGCTTTCTTT.

This clonotype has a handful of counts. The chain has TRBV6-1 and TRBJ2-7; 8 bases line up with TRBD1. Germline CDR1 and CDR2: MNHNS and SASEGT. Trimming removed 8 bases from V and 2 bases from J; junction bases left unmatched: 8. The CDR3 has 14 amino acids. CDR3 sequence reads: CASLTTGATYEQYF. CDR3 DNA sequence: TGTGCCAGCTTGACGACAGGGGCTACCTACGAGCAGTACTTC.

This clonotype was recorded many times. The chain couples TRBV5-1 to TRBJ1-1, with unresolved D. The CDR3 totals 15 residues. V was pared by 0 bases and J by 5 bases, with 14 bases between. The germline V gene has CDR1 SGHRS and CDR2 YFSETQ. The CDR3 DNA reads as TGCGCCAGCAGCTTGGCTGGGAGTAAAGGGACTGAAGCTTTCTTT. Its protein product is CASSLAGSKGTEAFF.

V and J are TRBV5-4 and TRBJ1-1; a weak D match, TRBD1 (6 bases). Trimming took off 6 bases at V and 0 bases at J, with 18 bases between the two ends. This CDR3 is 16 amino acids long. CDR1 is SGHNT, CDR2 YYREEE, per germline (reference sequence). CDR3 loop: CASTQGNSNMNTEAFF. As DNA, the CDR3 is TGTGCCAGCACCCAGGGGAACAGCAACATGAACACTGAAGCTTTCTTT.

This clonotype was detected only a few times. V is TRBV19 and J is TRBJ1-4, with D possibly being TRBD1 (5 bases). The CDR3 covers 11 residues. Trimming stripped 10 bases from V and 6 bases from J, with 9 bases between. Germline-derived CDR1 and CDR2 are LNHDA and SQIVND (reference sequence). The CDR3 coding sequence is TGTGCCACCCGACAGTATGAAAAACTGTTTTTT. The encoded protein is CATRQYEKLFF.

This clonotype has a count of ten or more. This sequence joins TRBV5-1 and TRBJ2-5; weak D call: TRBD1 (5 bases). Germline assignment: CDR1 SGHRS and CDR2 YFSETQ. This CDR3 has 14 amino acids. The V end lost 1 base, the J end lost 1 base, and 8 bases lay between the germline ends. CDR3 in DNA: TGCGCCAGCAGCTTGATGGGGCGCCAAGAGACCCAGTACTTC. This gives the protein CASSLMGRQETQYF.